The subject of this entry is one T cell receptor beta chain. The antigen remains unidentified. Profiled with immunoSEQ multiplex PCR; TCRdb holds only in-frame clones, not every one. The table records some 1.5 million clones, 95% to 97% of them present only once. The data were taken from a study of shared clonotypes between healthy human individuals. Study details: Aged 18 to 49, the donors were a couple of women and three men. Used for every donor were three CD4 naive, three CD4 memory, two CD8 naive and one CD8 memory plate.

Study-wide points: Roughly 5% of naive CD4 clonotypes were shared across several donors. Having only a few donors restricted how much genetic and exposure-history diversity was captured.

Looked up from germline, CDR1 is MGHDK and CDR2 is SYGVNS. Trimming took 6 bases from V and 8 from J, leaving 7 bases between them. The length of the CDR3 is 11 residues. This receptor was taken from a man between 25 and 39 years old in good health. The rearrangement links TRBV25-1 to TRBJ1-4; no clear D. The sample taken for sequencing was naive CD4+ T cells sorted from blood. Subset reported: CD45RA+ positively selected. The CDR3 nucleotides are TGTGCCAGCAGATTAAACGAAAAACTGTTTTTT. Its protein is CASRLNEKLFF.